These T cell receptor beta chains were read from a single sample in a study of PD-1 and CTLA-4 blockade in melanoma. Generated by immunoSEQ multiplex PCR, the TCRdb table keeps only in-frame clones and is missing some. The table includes 20,000 to 25,000 clones, approximately 88% detected once. Sequencing used CD8+ T cells from peripheral blood, obtained before anti-PD-1 treatment. The receptors stem from a human donor with melanoma. Each CDR3 is given with its conserved first and last residue. A D gene is named only where the DNA matches it firmly. Clone size is shown for a subset of rows, as once, few, many or a class of expanded clone.

d_call j_call v_call clone_size cdr3_nt cdr3_aa
- TRBJ1-4 TRBV2 - TGTGCCAGCAGTGACCCGGTTGGGGCTAATGAAAAACTGTTTTTT CASSDPVGANEKLFF
- TRBJ1-2 TRBV4-2 - TGTGCCAGCAGCCAAGGGACGGTCTATGGCTACACCTTC CASSQGTVYGYTF
TRBD1 TRBJ1-5 TRBV4-1 once TGCGCCAGCAGCCCGGGACAGAGCAATCAGCCCCAGCATTTT CASSPGQSNQPQHF
- TRBJ2-2 TRBV6-5 - TGTGCCCACCGGGACCGACAGGCCGGGGAGCTGTTTTTT CAHRDRQAGELFF
- TRBJ1-2 TRBV30 - TGTGCCTGGAGTCAAGGATTTGGCTATGGCTACACCTTC CAWSQGFGYGYTF
- TRBJ1-6 TRBV7-9 few TGTGCCAGCAGCTCCACCCTGACGGGTTTGGCTTCACCCCTCCACTTT CASSSTLTGLASPLHF
- TRBJ1-6 TRBV9 once TGTGCCAGCAGCGTAGAGGGGGGGAAGGGTTCACCCCTCCACTTT CASSVEGGKGSPLHF
- TRBJ2-1 TRBV30 once TGTGCCTGGAGTGTTCCAATCCCATTCACTGAGCAGTTCTTC CAWSVPIPFTEQFF
- TRBJ2-3 TRBV7-2 - TGTGCCAGCAGCTTAGATTTAGTAGGGGAAGATACGCAGTATTTT CASSLDLVGEDTQYF
TRBD1 TRBJ1-1 TRBV19 - TGTGCCAGTAGTATCACAGGGGTGGGAACTGAAGCTTTCTTT CASSITGVGTEAFF
TRBD1 TRBJ2-1 TRBV19 - TGTGCGACAGGGGGGAACAATGAGCAGTTCTTC CATGGNNEQFF
TRBD1 TRBJ2-1 TRBV13 - TGTGCCAGCAGTATACCGGGACAGGGGGCCAATGAGCAGTTCTTC CASSIPGQGANEQFF
- TRBJ1-1 TRBV30 - TGTGCCTGGAGCCCTGTGGCTGAAGCTTTCTTT CAWSPVAEAFF
TRBD2 TRBJ2-5 TRBV10-3 - TGTGCCATCAGTGACACTAGCGGGGATACGTACCAAGAGACCCAGTACTTC CAISDTSGDTYQETQYF
- TRBJ2-2 TRBV12-5 - TGTGCTAGTGCATGGGGGGACACCGGGGAGCTGTTTTTT CASAWGDTGELFF
TRBD1 TRBJ2-3 TRBV5-4 - TGTGCCAGCAGCCCAGGACAGGGGGCGTTCCCAGATACGCAGTATTTT CASSPGQGAFPDTQYF
- TRBJ1-5 TRBV28 - TGTGCCAGCAGTTCGACATATAGCAATCAGCCCCAGCATTTT CASSSTYSNQPQHF
TRBD2 TRBJ2-3 TRBV6-5 - TGTGCCAGCAGGCCCCTAGCGGACAGCACAGATACGCAGTATTTT CASRPLADSTDTQYF
- TRBJ1-1 TRBV4-3 - TGCGCCAGCAGCCAAGGGGCAGGGTTTGCAGCTTTCTTT CASSQGAGFAAFF
- TRBJ1-6 TRBV6-6 - TGTGCCAGCAGTCACGCTGACCAGCGCCTCCACTTT CASSHADQRLHF
TRBD1 TRBJ1-2 TRBV7-6 - TGTGCCAGCAGTCCCTCAGGGGGGGCTATAGGCTACACCTTC CASSPSGGAIGYTF
TRBD1 TRBJ1-2 TRBV6-6 - TGTGCCAGCAGTTACTCGAGGCAGGGGGCAGATGGCTACACCTTC CASSYSRQGADGYTF
- TRBJ1-6 TRBV28 - TGTGCCAGCAGTTCCATTAAGCAGGGGTATGGTTCACCCCTCCACTTT CASSSIKQGYGSPLHF
- TRBJ1-2 TRBV27 - TGTGCCAGCAGTTTGGGGGGGCGAGGCTACACCTTC CASSLGGRGYTF
TRBD2 TRBJ2-3 TRBV7-2 - TGTGCCAGCAGCCGTAGCGGGGGGGCCGGGGATACGCAGTATTTT CASSRSGGAGDTQYF
- TRBJ1-2 TRBV14 once TGTGCCAGCAGCCATCGTAGGGCGGGGGCCGACTATGGCTACACCTTC CASSHRRAGADYGYTF
- TRBJ1-1 TRBV6-5 - TGTGCCAGCAGTTATAGGCATTTCAACACTGAAGCTTTCTTT CASSYRHFNTEAFF
- TRBJ2-7 TRBV6-1 - TGTGCCAGCAGTCAGAGAAATAGAGCCTACGAGCAGTACTTC CASSQRNRAYEQYF
- TRBJ1-1 TRBV10-3 few TGTGCCAGCGGGCCGGATATGAACGCTGAAGCTTTCTTT CASGPDMNAEAFF
TRBD1 TRBJ1-2 TRBV28 - TGTGCCAGCAGCGCAACACCTACCGGGACAGGGTATGGCTACACCTTC CASSATPTGTGYGYTF
- TRBJ2-7 TRBV6-2/TRBV6-3 - TGTGCCAGCAGTTACACCGGAACCTACGAGCAGTACTTC CASSYTGTYEQYF
- TRBJ2-5 TRBV5-4 - TGTGCCAGCAGCTTGGTGGCCCAAGAGACCCAGTACTTC CASSLVAQETQYF
- TRBJ2-2 TRBV30 - TGTGCCTGGAGTGTTGCGGGGGAGCTGTTTTTT CAWSVAGELFF
- TRBJ1-5 TRBV5-4 - TGTGCCAGCAGCCGGTATTCGGAACCCCAGCATTTT CASSRYSEPQHF
- TRBJ2-2 TRBV28 - TGTGCCAGCAGTTTATGGTCGGGAACGAACACCGGGGAGCTGTTTTTT CASSLWSGTNTGELFF